This T cell receptor (beta chain) was sequenced for a study of blood T cell repertoires in COVID-19. Study details: The United States, Italy and Spain provided the acute and convalescent COVID-19 samples. T cells, B-cell-depleted T cells, or PBMCs supplied cDNA or gDNA.

In the source study's methods: It was from reference gene primer amplification that nucleated cell counts were estimated. Generated by immunoSEQ multiplex PCR, the TCRdb table keeps only in-frame clones and is missing some. Clonal size and the V and J genes are those of that table, whereas D and trimming came from the DNA. The repertoire holds around 140,000 clones, with 80% to 90% as singletons. Trimming left V 1 base short and J 10 bases short, with 14 bases between. The CDR3 is 14 residues long. CDR1 and CDR2 from the germline V gene are MNHNS and SASEGT. The V and J genes are TRBV6-1 and TRBJ1-3; D is possibly TRBD1 (6 bases). The sequenced sample was peripheral blood. The sequence derives from a man in his sixties with active or convalescent COVID-19. CDR3 region: CASSEGFNTGTIYF. CDR3 coding DNA: TGTGCCAGCAGTGAAGGTTTTAATACAGGGACCATATATTTT.